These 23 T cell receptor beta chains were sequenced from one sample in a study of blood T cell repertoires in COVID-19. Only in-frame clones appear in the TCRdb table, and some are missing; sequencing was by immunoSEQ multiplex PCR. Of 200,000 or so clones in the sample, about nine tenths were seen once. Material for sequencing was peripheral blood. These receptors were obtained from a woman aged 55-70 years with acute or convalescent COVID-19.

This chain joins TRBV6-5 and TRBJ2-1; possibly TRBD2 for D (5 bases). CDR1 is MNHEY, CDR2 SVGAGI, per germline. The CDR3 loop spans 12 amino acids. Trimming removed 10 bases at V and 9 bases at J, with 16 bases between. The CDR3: CATAGGLGEQFF. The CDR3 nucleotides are TGTGCCACAGCAGGAGGATTAGGTGAGCAGTTCTTC.

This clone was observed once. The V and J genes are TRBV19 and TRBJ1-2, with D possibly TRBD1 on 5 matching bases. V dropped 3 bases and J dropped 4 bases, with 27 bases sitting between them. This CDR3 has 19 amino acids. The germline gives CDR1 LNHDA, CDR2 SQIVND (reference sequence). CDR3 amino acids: CASSILYPTRGRISYGYTF. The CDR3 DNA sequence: TGTGCCAGTAGTATTCTTTATCCCACGCGGGGGAGAATTTCCTATGGCTACACCTTC.

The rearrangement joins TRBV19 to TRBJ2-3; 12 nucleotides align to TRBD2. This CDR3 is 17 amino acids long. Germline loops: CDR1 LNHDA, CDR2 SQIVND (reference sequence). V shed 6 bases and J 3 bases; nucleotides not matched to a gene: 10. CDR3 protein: CASRLASSGGATDTQYF. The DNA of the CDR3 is TGTGCCAGTAGACTGGCGTCTAGCGGGGGGGCGACAGATACGCAGTATTTT.

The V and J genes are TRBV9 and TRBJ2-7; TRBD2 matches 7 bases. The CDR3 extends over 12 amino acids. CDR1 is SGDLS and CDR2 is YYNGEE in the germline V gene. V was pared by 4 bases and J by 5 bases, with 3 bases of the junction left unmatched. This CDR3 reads CASSPRGDEQYF. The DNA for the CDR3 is TGTGCCAGCAGCCCCCGGGGGGACGAGCAGTACTTC.

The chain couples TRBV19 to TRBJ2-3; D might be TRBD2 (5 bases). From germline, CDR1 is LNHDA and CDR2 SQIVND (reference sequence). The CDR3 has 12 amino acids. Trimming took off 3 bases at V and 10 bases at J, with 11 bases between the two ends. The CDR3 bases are TGTGCCAGTAGTATCACGGGGAGTGCGCAGTATTTT. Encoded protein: CASSITGSAQYF.

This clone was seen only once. Here the CDR3 reads CASSLSYASGLTSSYEQYF. The CDR3 region has the DNA TGTGCCAGCAGCTTATCTTACGCTAGCGGGCTGACAAGCTCCTACGAGCAGTACTTC. This sequence joins TRBV7-2 and TRBJ2-7; 8 positions match TRBD2. This CDR3 spans 19 amino acids. From germline, CDR1 is SGHTA and CDR2 FQGNSA. Trimming took 2 bases from V and 0 from J; bases not matched to a gene: 15.

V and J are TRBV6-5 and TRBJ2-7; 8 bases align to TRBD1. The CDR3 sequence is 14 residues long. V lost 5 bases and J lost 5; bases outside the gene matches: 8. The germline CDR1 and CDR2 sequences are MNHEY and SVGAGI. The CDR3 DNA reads TGTGCCAGCAGTCGTGACAGGGGAATAAACGAGCAGTACTTC. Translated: CASSRDRGINEQYF.

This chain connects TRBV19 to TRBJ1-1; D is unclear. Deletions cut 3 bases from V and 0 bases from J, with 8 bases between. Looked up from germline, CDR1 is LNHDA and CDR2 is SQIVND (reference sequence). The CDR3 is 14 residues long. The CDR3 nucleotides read TGTGCCAGTAGTATTAGACTCTTGAACACTGAAGCTTTCTTT. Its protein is CASSIRLLNTEAFF. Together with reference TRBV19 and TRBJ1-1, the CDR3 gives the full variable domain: DGGITQSPKYLFRKEGQNVTLSCEQNLNHDAMYWYRQDPGQGLRLIYYSQIVNDFQKGDIAEGYSVSREKKESFPLTVTSAQKNPTAFYLCASSIRLLNTEAFFGQGTRLTVV.

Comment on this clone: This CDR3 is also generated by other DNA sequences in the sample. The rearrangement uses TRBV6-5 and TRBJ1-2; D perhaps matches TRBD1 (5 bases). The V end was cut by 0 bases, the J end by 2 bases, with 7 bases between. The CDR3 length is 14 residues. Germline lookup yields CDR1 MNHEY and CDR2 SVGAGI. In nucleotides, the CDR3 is TGTGCCAGCAGTTACTCGGCAGGGAACTATGGCTACACCTTC. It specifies CASSYSAGNYGYTF.

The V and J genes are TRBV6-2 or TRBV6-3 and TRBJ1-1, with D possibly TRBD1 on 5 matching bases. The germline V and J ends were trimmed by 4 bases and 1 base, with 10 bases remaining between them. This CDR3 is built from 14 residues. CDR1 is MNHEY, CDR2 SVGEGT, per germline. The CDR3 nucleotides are TGTGCCAGCAGTTTTTTAACAGGGAACACTGAAGCTTTCTTT. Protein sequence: CASSFLTGNTEAFF.

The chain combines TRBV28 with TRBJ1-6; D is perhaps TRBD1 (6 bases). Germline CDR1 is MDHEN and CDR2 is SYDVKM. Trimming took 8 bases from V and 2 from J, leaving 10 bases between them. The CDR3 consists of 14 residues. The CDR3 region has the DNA TGTGCCAGCTCCCAGGGGCCCTATAATTCACCCCTCCACTTT. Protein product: CASSQGPYNSPLHF.

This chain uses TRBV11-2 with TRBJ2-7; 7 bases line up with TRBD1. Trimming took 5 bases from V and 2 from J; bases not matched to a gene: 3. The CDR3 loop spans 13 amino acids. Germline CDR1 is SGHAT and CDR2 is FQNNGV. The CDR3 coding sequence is TGTGCCAGCAGCGCCACAGGGGCCTACGAGCAGTACTTC. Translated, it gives CASSATGAYEQYF.

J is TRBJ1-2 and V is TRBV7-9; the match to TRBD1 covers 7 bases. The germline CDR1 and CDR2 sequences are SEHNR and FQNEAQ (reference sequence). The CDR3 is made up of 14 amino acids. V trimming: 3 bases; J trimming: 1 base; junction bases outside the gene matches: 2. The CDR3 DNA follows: TGTGCCAGCAGCTTCAGGGGGAATAACTATGGCTACACCTTC. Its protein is CASSFRGNNYGYTF.

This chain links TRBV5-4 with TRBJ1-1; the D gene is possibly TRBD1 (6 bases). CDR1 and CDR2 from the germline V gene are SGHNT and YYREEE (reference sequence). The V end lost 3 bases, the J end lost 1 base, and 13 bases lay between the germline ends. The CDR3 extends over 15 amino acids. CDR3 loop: CASSSGQIQNTEAFF. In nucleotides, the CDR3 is TGTGCCAGCAGCTCCGGACAGATTCAGAACACTGAAGCTTTCTTT.

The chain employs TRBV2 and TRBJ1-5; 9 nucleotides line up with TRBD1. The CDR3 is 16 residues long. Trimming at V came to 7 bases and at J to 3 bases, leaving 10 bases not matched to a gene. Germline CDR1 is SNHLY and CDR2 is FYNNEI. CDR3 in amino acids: CASILDRGRVNQPQHF. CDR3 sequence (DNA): TGTGCCAGCATCTTGGACAGGGGCAGGGTCAATCAGCCCCAGCATTTT.

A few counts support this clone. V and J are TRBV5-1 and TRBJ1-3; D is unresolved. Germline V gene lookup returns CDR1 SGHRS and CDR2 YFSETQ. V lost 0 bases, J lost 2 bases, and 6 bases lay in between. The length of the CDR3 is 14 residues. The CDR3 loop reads CASSLDSTGNTIYF. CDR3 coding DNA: TGCGCCAGCAGCTTGGACAGTACTGGAAACACCATATATTTT.

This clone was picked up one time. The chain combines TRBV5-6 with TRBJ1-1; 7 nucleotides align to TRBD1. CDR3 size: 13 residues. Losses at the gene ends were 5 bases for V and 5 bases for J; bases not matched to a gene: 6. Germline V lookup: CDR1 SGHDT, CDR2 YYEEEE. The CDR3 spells CASSLRGRTEAFF. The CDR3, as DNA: TGTGCCAGCAGTCTTAGGGGGCGAACTGAAGCTTTCTTT.

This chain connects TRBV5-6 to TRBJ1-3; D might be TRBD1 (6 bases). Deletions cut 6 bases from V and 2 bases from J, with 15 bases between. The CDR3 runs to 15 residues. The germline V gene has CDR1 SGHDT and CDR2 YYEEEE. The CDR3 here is CASTPERGTGNTIYF. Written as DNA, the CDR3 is TGTGCCAGCACCCCGGAGAGGGGGACTGGAAACACCATATATTTT.

CDR3 DNA sequence: TGTGCCAGCAGCTTAGCGGGTACTAGCACGCAGTATTTT. Its translation: CASSLAGTSTQYF. The rearrangement uses TRBV11-2 and TRBJ2-3; the D gene is possibly TRBD2 (6 bases). V lost 1 base and J lost 9, with 11 bases in between. CDR3 length equals 13 residues. Germline V gives CDR1 SGHAT, CDR2 FQNNGV.

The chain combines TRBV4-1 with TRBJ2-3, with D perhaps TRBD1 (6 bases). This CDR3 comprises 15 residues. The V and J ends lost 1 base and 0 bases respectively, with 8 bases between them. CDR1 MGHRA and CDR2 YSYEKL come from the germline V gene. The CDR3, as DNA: TGCGCCAGCAGCCAAGGTACAGGGAGCACAGATACGCAGTATTTT. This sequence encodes CASSQGTGSTDTQYF.

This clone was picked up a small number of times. The CDR3 sequence is CAISKTSSGRARVNEQFF. The CDR3 nucleotides are TGTGCCATCAGTAAAACTTCTAGCGGGAGGGCCCGGGTCAATGAGCAGTTCTTC. This chain uses TRBV10-3 with TRBJ2-1; 12 bases line up with TRBD2. V was pared by 5 bases and J by 6 bases, with 14 bases of the junction left unmatched. The CDR3 sequence is 18 residues long. The germline V gene encodes CDR1 ENHRY and CDR2 SYGVKD.

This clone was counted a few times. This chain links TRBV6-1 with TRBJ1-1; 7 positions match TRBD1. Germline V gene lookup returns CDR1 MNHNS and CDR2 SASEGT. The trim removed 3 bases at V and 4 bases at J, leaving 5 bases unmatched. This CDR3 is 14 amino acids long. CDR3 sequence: CASSDQGVTTEAFF. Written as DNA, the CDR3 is TGTGCCAGCAGTGATCAGGGGGTTACCACTGAAGCTTTCTTT.

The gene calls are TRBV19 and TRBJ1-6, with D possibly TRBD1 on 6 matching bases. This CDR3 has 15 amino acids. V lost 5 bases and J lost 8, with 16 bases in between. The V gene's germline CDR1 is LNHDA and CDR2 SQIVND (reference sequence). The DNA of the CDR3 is TGTGCCAGTAGTCCGTCGGACAGACCACATTCACCCCTCCACTTT. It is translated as CASSPSDRPHSPLHF.